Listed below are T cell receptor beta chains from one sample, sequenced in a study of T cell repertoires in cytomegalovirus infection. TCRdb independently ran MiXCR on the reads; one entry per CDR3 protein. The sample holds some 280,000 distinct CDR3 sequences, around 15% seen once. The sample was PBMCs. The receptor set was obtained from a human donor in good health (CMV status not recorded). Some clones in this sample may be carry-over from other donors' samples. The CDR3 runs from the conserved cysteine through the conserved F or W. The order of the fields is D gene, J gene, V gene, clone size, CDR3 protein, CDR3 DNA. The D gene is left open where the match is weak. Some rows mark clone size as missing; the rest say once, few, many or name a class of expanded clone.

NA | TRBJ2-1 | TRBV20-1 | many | CSARDYPEQFF | TGCAGTGCTAGAGATTATCCCGAGCAGTTCTTC
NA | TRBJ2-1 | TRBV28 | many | CASSLWGGRSYNEQFF | TGTGCCAGCAGTTTATGGGGGGGGCGCTCCTACAATGAGCAGTTCTTC
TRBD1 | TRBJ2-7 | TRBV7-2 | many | CASRGDRFPYEQYF | TGTGCCAGCAGGGGGGACAGGTTCCCCTACGAGCAGTACTTC
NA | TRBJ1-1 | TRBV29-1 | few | CSVAVNTEAFF | TGCAGCGTTGCTGTTAACACTGAAGCTTTCTTT
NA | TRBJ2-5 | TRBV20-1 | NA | CSAIEDLQETQYF | TGCAGTGCCATCGAAGACTTACAAGAGACCCAGTACTTC
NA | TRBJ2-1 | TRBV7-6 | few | CASSLVFGAADSSYNEQFF | TGTGCCAGCAGCTTAGTATTCGGGGCGGCAGATAGCTCCTACAATGAGCAGTTCTTC
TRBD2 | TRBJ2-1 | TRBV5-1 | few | CASSLPSGSGEQFF | TGCGCCAGCAGCTTACCCAGCGGGAGTGGTGAGCAGTTCTTC
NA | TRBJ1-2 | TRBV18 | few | CASSPRWGQHARGYTF | TGTGCCAGCTCACCACGTTGGGGGCAGCACGCTAGGGGCTACACCTTC
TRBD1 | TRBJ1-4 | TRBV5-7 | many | CASSYPGTACATNEKLFF | TGTGCCAGCAGCTACCCCGGGACAGCCTGTGCAACTAATGAAAAACTGTTTTTT
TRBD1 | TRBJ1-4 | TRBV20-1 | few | CSAKAGGEKLFF | TGCAGTGCTAAGGCAGGGGGCGAAAAACTGTTTTTT
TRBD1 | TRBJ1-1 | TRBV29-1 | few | CSVGQGPGRTEAFF | TGCAGCGTTGGACAGGGTCCGGGGCGGACTGAAGCTTTCTTT
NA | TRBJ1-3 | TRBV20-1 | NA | CSAREHGAGSSGNTIYF | TGCAGTGCTAGAGAACACGGTGCAGGGAGCTCTGGAAACACCATATATTTT
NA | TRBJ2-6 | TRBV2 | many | CASSATGANVLTF | TGTGCCAGCAGTGCAACTGGGGCCAACGTCCTGACTTTC
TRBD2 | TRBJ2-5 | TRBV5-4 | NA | CASSLALGGGDQETQYF | TGTGCCAGCAGCTTGGCCTTGGGGGGAGGGGACCAAGAGACCCAGTACTTC
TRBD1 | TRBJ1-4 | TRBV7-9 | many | CASSLPGTGFEKLFF | TGTGCCAGCAGCTTACCCGGGACAGGGTTTGAAAAACTGTTTTTT
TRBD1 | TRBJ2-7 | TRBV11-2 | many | CASSLVGGTGGVRGYEQYF | TGTGCCAGCAGCTTAGTAGGCGGGACAGGGGGCGTAAGGGGCTACGAGCAGTACTTC
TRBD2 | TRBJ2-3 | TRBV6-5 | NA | CASQKGGSGRTDTQYF | TGTGCCAGCCAAAAGGGCGGGAGCGGTCGCACAGATACGCAGTATTTT
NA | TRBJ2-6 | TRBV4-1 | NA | CASSQELISGANVLTF | TGCGCCAGCAGCCAAGAACTTATCTCTGGGGCCAACGTCCTGACTTTC
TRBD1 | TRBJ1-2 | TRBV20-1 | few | CSASTPGQGGGYTF | TGCAGTGCTAGTACTCCGGGACAGGGGGGAGGCTACACCTTC
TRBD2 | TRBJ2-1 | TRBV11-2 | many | CASIRGLASSYNEQFF | TGTGCCAGCATCAGAGGACTAGCGAGCTCCTACAATGAGCAGTTCTTC
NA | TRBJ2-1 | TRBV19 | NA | CASSRRSSYNEQFF | TGTGCCAGTAGCCGCCGTAGCTCCTACAATGAGCAGTTCTTC
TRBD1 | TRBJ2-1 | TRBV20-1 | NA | CSARVYTQGAVNFGQFF | TGCAGTGCTAGAGTTTACACACAGGGGGCCGTAAACTTCGGGCAGTTCTTC
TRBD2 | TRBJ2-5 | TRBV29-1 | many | CSVDSGRGEKTQYF | TGCAGCGTTGATAGCGGGAGGGGTGAAAAGACCCAGTACTTC
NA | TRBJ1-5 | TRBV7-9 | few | CASSLMSGTGNQPQHF | TGTGCCAGCAGCCTAATGAGCGGGACGGGCAATCAGCCCCAGCATTTT
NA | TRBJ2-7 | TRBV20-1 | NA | CSARFSGHEAEQYF | TGCAGTGCTCGATTTAGCGGACACGAGGCCGAGCAGTACTTC
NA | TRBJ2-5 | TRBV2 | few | CASSEEETQYF | TGTGCCAGCAGTGAAGAGGAGACCCAGTACTTC
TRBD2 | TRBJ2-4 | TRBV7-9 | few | CASSLSEAGDIQYF | TGTGCCAGCAGCCTCAGCGAGGCGGGGGACATTCAGTACTTC
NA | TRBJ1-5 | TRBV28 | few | CASSSRPNQPQHF | TGTGCCAGCAGTTCCCGACCCAATCAGCCCCAGCATTTT
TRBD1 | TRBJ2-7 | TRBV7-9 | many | CASSFPGQPKSPYEQYF | TGTGCCAGCAGCTTCCCGGGACAGCCTAAAAGCCCCTACGAGCAGTACTTC
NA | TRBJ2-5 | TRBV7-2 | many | CASSGRPDGLKTQYF | TGTGCCAGCAGCGGTAGACCTGACGGCCTGAAGACCCAGTACTTC
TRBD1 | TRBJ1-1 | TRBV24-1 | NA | CATSDDTGGSCTEAFF | TGTGCCACCAGTGATGATACAGGGGGGTCGTGCACTGAAGCTTTCTTT
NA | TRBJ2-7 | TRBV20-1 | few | CSASRGRGSYEQYF | TGCAGTGCTAGCCGGGGACGTGGATCCTACGAGCAGTACTTC
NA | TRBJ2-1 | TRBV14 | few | CASSRGFGEQFF | TGTGCCAGCAGCAGAGGGTTCGGGGAGCAGTTCTTC
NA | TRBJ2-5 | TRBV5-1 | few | CASSLEGQETQYF | TGCGCCAGCAGCTTAGAGGGGCAAGAGACCCAGTACTTC
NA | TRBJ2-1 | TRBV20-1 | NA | CSAIKPGTRPYNEQFF | TGCAGTGCTATAAAGCCCGGGACACGACCCTACAATGAGCAGTTCTTC